The rows below give T cell receptor beta chains drawn from one sample of a study of OX40 agonist ivuxolimab in advanced cancers. Sequencing used immunoSEQ multiplex PCR; TCRdb keeps in-frame clones, though not all of them. Of tens of thousands of clones listed, about nine tenths are singletons. The source was CD4+ or CD8+ T cells sorted from blood, collected in a trial of the OX40 agonist ivuxolimab. The receptors were sampled from an adult with an advanced solid tumor such as melanoma, head and neck, liver or kidney cancer. Both conserved end residues are trimmed from each CDR3. The order of the fields is J gene, V gene, CDR3 protein.

j_gene: TRBJ1-5; v_gene: TRBV11-2; CDR3aa: ASSLGPNQPQH
j_gene: TRBJ1-2; v_gene: TRBV6-1; CDR3aa: ASIIQTGREGYT
j_gene: TRBJ2-1; v_gene: TRBV11-1; CDR3aa: ASSAGLAVYNEQF
j_gene: TRBJ2-7; v_gene: TRBV6-1; CDR3aa: ATSKGQGLSYEQY
j_gene: TRBJ2-3; v_gene: TRBV11-2; CDR3aa: ASSLGGRPDTQY
j_gene: TRBJ2-5; v_gene: TRBV5-1; CDR3aa: ASSLSNGQGETQY
j_gene: TRBJ1-2; v_gene: TRBV29-1; CDR3aa: SVEQGNYGYT
j_gene: TRBJ2-2; v_gene: TRBV10-1; CDR3aa: ASAGQLNTGELF
j_gene: TRBJ2-3; v_gene: TRBV19; CDR3aa: ASSVTRGRGTDTQY
j_gene: TRBJ2-3; v_gene: TRBV5-1; CDR3aa: ASSLESGFSTDTQY
j_gene: TRBJ2-1; v_gene: TRBV30; CDR3aa: AWSVGTSGTDEQF
j_gene: TRBJ1-6; v_gene: TRBV30; CDR3aa: AWTLSGSPLH
j_gene: TRBJ2-2; v_gene: TRBV28; CDR3aa: ASSLGVAGELF
j_gene: TRBJ1-4; v_gene: TRBV4-1; CDR3aa: ASSQDLLGEKLF
j_gene: TRBJ2-1; v_gene: TRBV5-4; CDR3aa: ASTEAGGYNEQF
j_gene: TRBJ2-2; v_gene: TRBV19; CDR3aa: ASSPNRGQGTGELF
j_gene: TRBJ2-2; v_gene: TRBV18; CDR3aa: ASSPPTKTGELF
j_gene: TRBJ2-1; v_gene: TRBV5-1; CDR3aa: ASSPGQGVGEQF
j_gene: TRBJ2-2; v_gene: TRBV4-2; CDR3aa: ASSQAQASGSRGGELF
j_gene: TRBJ2-7; v_gene: TRBV2; CDR3aa: ASTPWGEQY
j_gene: TRBJ1-2; v_gene: TRBV7-6; CDR3aa: ASSAGTSSYGYT
j_gene: TRBJ2-1; v_gene: TRBV4-1; CDR3aa: ASSQAGGGLGEQF
j_gene: TRBJ2-1; v_gene: TRBV19; CDR3aa: ASSIEKGIEQF
j_gene: TRBJ2-1; v_gene: TRBV11-2; CDR3aa: ASSLVGSGSSYNEQF
j_gene: TRBJ2-1; v_gene: TRBV11-3; CDR3aa: ASSLGTVHEQF
j_gene: TRBJ2-7; v_gene: TRBV6-6; CDR3aa: ASSRPGTGAYEQY